The 3 T cell receptor beta chains presented below share a single source sample, sequenced in a study of cytomegalovirus exposure and HLA in healthy donors (dated by TCRdb to the late 2010s). Library creation used the immunoSEQ multiplex PCR assay. For the multiplex PCR, a mixture combining 60 forward primers for TCR Vbeta segments and 13 reverse primers for TCR Jbeta segments was used. TCRdb obtained this table from immuneACCESS and retained in-frame rearrangements with V and J assigned. These tables miss some clones; where compared with another copy, unresolved V genes account for less than half of the shortfall, and the remainder is unexplained. For this sample the table gives about 110,000 clones, of which about 64% were detected only once. The top ten clones comprise 2.8% of the sample. The specimen was PBMCs. Source of these receptors: a female donor in good health and CMV-seronegative.

CDR3 nucleotides: TGTGCCAGCAGCTTAGGGACAGGGCTTTTCAATGAGCAGTTCTTC. This gives the protein CASSLGTGLFNEQFF. The chain has TRBV11-2 and TRBJ2-1, with 8 bases matching TRBD1. V trimming: 1 base; J trimming: 6 bases; junction bases outside the gene matches: 5. From germline, CDR1 is SGHAT and CDR2 FQNNGV. The CDR3 length is 15 residues.

V gene TRBV11-1 combines with J gene TRBJ2-3, with a weak D call TRBD1 (6 bases). Deletions cut 7 bases from V and 4 bases from J, with 15 bases between. CDR3 length: 14 residues. From germline, CDR1 is SGHAT and CDR2 FQDESV (reference sequence). CDR3 sequence: CASTKGGESDTQYF. DNA of the CDR3: TGTGCCAGCACCAAAGGGGGAGAGTCAGATACGCAGTATTTT.

CDR3 bases: TGTGCCAGCAGTTTACCTAGCGGGAGTCGAGAGACCCAGTACTTC. Translation gives CASSLPSGSRETQYF. This chain connects TRBV28 to TRBJ2-5; TRBD2 agrees at 10 bases. Germline CDR1 and CDR2: MDHEN and SYDVKM. There are 15 residues in the CDR3. The trim removed 2 bases at V and 4 bases at J, leaving 4 bases unmatched.